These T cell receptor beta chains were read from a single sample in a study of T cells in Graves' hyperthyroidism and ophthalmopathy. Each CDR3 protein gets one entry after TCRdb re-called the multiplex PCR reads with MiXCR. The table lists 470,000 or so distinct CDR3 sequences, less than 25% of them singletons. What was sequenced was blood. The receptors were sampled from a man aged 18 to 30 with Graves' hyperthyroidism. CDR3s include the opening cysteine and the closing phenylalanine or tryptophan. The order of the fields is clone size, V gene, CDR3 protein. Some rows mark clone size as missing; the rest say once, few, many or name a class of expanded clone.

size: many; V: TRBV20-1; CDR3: CSASERGNNYGYTF
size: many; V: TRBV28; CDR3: CASRGNNQPQHF
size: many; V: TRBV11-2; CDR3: CASSFPQGAPNTEAFF
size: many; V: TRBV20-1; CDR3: CSSRPRGAEAFF
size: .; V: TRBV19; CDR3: CASSRRGVSNQPQHF
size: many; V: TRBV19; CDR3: CASSPRDREYEQYF
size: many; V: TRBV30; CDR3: CAWSSLSSQETQYF
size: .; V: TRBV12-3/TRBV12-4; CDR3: CASTLTTGAEAFF
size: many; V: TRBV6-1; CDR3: CASSESYGYTF
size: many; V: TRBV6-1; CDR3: CASAGSNQPQHF
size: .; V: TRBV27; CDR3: CASSLFSDSPNEQYF
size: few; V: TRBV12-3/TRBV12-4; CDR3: CASSLPLGYEQFF
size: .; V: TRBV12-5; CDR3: CASGLESGTESFF
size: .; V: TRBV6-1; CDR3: CASLSGRAKETQYF
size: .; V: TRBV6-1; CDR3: CASSKGTGANYGYTF
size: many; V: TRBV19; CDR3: CASSIGGLDTEAFF
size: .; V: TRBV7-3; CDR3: CASSLAGSGEQYF
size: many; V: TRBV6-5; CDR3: CASSPRTEPNTEAFF
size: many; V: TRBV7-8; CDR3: CASSLGLARDEQYF
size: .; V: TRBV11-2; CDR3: CASAGWERGNTGELFF
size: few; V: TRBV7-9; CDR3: CASSRYPGGPKNIQYF
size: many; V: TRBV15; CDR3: CATTDTDRGVQPQHF
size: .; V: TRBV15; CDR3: CATSRRGADEQYF
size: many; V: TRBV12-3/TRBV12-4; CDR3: CASSLAPGQGVYF
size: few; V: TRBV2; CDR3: CASSDSPLAKNIQYF
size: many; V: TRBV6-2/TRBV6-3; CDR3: CASSYSGQYGYTF
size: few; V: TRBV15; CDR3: CATSRAFEELFF
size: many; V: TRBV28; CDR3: CASSSRPTEAFF
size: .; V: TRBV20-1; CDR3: CSARAGGGGTEAFF
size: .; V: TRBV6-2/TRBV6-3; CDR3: CASSYPGFGLGGTQYF
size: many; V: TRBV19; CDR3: CASTPTRSSYEQYF
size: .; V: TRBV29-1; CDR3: CSVEGLALAKNIQYF
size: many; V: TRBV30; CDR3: CAWREWVFGTQYF
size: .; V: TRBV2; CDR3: CASSWFGEETQYF